The following is a TCR beta chain sequence with its context. These data belong to a study of T-cell memory formation after mild COVID-19. V shed 1 base and J 2 bases; nucleotides not matched to a gene: 12. The length of the CDR3 is 20 residues. TCRdb called the 5' RACE reads again in MiXCR, with one record for every CDR3 protein. In the table there are around 83,000 distinct CDR3 sequences, roughly 25% of which are singletons. The clonotype comes from a man aged 18-30 years who had mild COVID-19 (a few samples of this study predate the infection). Cell type and time point are not known. Source material: PBMCs or a T cell subset sorted from them (not recorded which). The chain has TRBV12-3 or TRBV12-4 and TRBJ2-6; TRBD1 aligns across 9 bases. CDR3 DNA: TGTGCCAGCAGTTTAGTACTTGGGTGGACAGGGGAAGCTGGGGCCAACGTCCTGACTTTC. Translating gives CASSLVLGWTGEAGANVLTF.